These 6 T cell receptor beta chains came from one sample sequenced in a study of cytomegalovirus exposure and HLA in healthy donors. The method was immunoSEQ multiplex PCR; TCRdb's version includes in-frame clones alone and lacks a portion of them. The table shows about 120,000 clones, with 88% occurring only once. Sequencing used PBMCs. These receptors all stem from a woman aged 18-30 years in good health and CMV-seropositive.

The chain employs TRBV18 and TRBJ2-2; 9 nucleotides agree with TRBD1. The length of the CDR3 is 14 residues. V was pared by 6 bases and J by 6 bases, with 5 bases of the junction left unmatched. CDR1 is KGHSH, CDR2 LQKENI, per germline. The chain's CDR3 is CASSQRDRAGELFF. The DNA for the CDR3 is TGTGCCAGCTCTCAAAGGGACAGGGCCGGGGAGCTGTTTTTT.

This chain connects TRBV15 to TRBJ2-5; TRBD2 aligns across 14 bases. J was trimmed by 4 bases and V by 4 bases; bases with no gene match: 8. CDR3 length equals 17 residues. CDR1 LNHNV and CDR2 YYDKDF come from the germline V gene (reference sequence). CDR3 sequence (DNA): TGTGCCACCAGCACCGGACTAGCGGGAGGCCACGGAGAGACCCAGTACTTC. Its protein is CATSTGLAGGHGETQYF. Full variable domain (rest looked up from reference TRBV15 and TRBJ2-5): DAMVIQNPRYQVTQFGKPVTLSCSQTLNHNVMYWYQQKSSQAPKLLFHYYDKDFNNEADTPDNFQSRRPNTSFCFLDIRSPGLGDTAMYLCATSTGLAGGHGETQYFGPGTRLLVL.

The V call is TRBV27, the J call TRBJ2-3, with 13 positions matching TRBD2. The CDR3 spans 16 residues. Germline CDR1 is MNHEY and CDR2 is SMNVEV (reference sequence). V shed 4 bases and J 1 base; nucleotides not matched to a gene: 2. CDR3 protein: CASSSGLAGGTDTQYF. Here the CDR3 DNA reads TGTGCCAGCAGTTCCGGACTAGCGGGGGGCACAGATACGCAGTATTTT.

The J gene is TRBJ2-1, the V gene TRBV7-9; 11 bases match TRBD2. The CDR3 runs to 15 residues. From germline, CDR1 is SEHNR and CDR2 FQNEAQ (reference sequence). Trimming took 1 base from V and 4 from J; bases not matched to a gene: 0. For the CDR3, the DNA is TGTGCCAGCAGCTTAGGACTAGCGGGGTACAATGAGCAGTTCTTC. It encodes CASSLGLAGYNEQFF.

V gene TRBV4-2 combines with J gene TRBJ2-7; TRBD1 matches 10 bases. There are 16 residues in the CDR3. J lost 3 bases, V lost 3 bases, and 8 bases had no gene match. Germline-derived CDR1 and CDR2 are LGHNA and YNFKEQ. CDR3 in amino acids: CASSQERDRGFYEQYF. The CDR3 DNA follows: TGTGCCAGCAGCCAGGAGAGGGACAGGGGTTTCTACGAGCAGTACTTC.

The rearrangement joins TRBV7-8 to TRBJ2-7, with 9 bases fitting TRBD1. V dropped 4 bases and J dropped 4; count of bases not matched to a gene: 8. The length of the CDR3 is 15 residues. Germline V gene lookup returns CDR1 SGHVS and CDR2 FQNEAQ. CDR3 nucleotide sequence: TGTGCCAGCAGCTCCGGCGGGACAGGGTGGTACGAGCAGTACTTC. It translates to CASSSGGTGWYEQYF.